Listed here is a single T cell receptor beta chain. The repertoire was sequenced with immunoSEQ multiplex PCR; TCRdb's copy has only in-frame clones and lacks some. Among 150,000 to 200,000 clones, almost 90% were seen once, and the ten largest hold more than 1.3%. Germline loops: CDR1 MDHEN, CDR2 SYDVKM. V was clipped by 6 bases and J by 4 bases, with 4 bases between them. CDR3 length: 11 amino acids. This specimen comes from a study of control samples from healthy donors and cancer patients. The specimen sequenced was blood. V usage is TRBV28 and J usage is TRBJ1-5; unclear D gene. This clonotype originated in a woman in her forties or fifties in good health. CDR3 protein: CASSVNQPQHF. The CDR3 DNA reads TGTGCCAGCAGCGTTAATCAGCCCCAGCATTTT.